The entry below gives a single T cell receptor beta chain sequence along with its context. This sample is part of a study of low-dose radiotherapy and immunotherapy resistance in tumors. Study-wide context: Every 2 weeks, cohort 1 got 0.5 Gy, reaching 6.5 Gy to the planning target volume. Aspirin was taken orally by patients at 300 mg daily for four cycles from cycle 1 day 1.

cDNA synthesis used a TRAV/TRBV-specific primer set for both chains. For amplifying TCRs, the PCR ran for about 22 cycles with Phusion, which was used together with a constant-region primer and the adapter on the V primers. mRNA, after isolation, was amplified by in vitro transcription. TCRdb passed the reads through MiXCR, listing each CDR3 protein once. The table records some 82,000 distinct CDR3 sequences, 15% to 20% of them present only once. The germline V and J ends were trimmed by 8 bases and 2 bases, with 16 bases remaining between them. CDR1 LNHDA and CDR2 SQIVND come from the germline V gene (reference sequence). CDR3 length: 15 residues. The time point here: before trial treatment.

This TCR was sampled from a male donor with prostate cancer. The sample in question was PBMCs, obtained before treatment. V is TRBV19 and J is TRBJ1-5; D gene uncertain. CDR3 in amino acids: CASSTDWGGNQPQHF. The CDR3 region has the DNA TGTGCCAGTTCGACGGACTGGGGAGGCAATCAGCCCCAGCATTTT.